A selection of T cell receptor beta chains follows, all from one sample in a study of T cells in tuberculosis. Profiling relied on immunoSEQ multiplex PCR, and the TCRdb table lists in-frame clones only, not all of them. Of fewer than 40,000 clones detected, more than 85% appear once; the ten largest clones hold approximately 2.3%. The specimen comprised PBMCs, sampled at tuberculosis diagnosis. These receptors were taken from an adult with tuberculosis. CDR3s include the opening cysteine and the closing phenylalanine or tryptophan. D genes are given only for firm matches. Not every row has a clone size; where given, it reads once, few, many or a size class.

CDR3	DNA	J	size	V	D
CASSLSAGRGSPLHF	TGTGCCAGTAGTTTGAGTGCGGGGAGGGGTTCACCCCTCCACTTT	TRBJ1-6	few	TRBV19	-
CAISDPTRLLTEAFF	TGTGCCATCAGTGATCCTACACGACTGCTCACTGAAGCTTTCTTT	TRBJ1-1	-	TRBV10-3	-
CAWSVMAGDTEAFF	TGTGCCTGGAGTGTCATGGCAGGGGACACTGAAGCTTTCTTT	TRBJ1-1	-	TRBV30	-
CASSIKLAGLGNEQFF	TGTGCCAGTAGTATTAAGCTAGCGGGGTTGGGCAATGAGCAGTTCTTC	TRBJ2-1	-	TRBV19	TRBD2
CASSPGPGAPGGKNIQYF	TGTGCCAGCAGTCCGGGCCCGGGGGCCCCGGGGGGTAAAAACATTCAGTACTTC	TRBJ2-4	once	TRBV11-2	-
CATSQDRRGTEAFF	TGTGCCACCAGCCAGGACAGGAGGGGGACTGAAGCTTTCTTT	TRBJ1-1	-	TRBV15	TRBD1
CASSLGTPIGGYFGEQFF	TGTGCCAGTAGTCTCGGAACCCCAATCGGGGGGTATTTTGGTGAGCAGTTCTTC	TRBJ2-1	-	TRBV19	TRBD2
CASSEAGGYNEQFF	TGTGCCAGCAGTGAAGCGGGGGGGTACAATGAGCAGTTCTTC	TRBJ2-1	few	TRBV6-1	TRBD2
CSVGTGVTTGELFF	TGCAGCGTCGGGACAGGGGTCACCACCGGGGAGCTGTTTTTT	TRBJ2-2	once	TRBV29-1	TRBD1
CASSHQGGNTIYF	TGTGCCAGCAGCCACCAGGGGGGAAACACCATATATTTT	TRBJ1-3	few	TRBV25-1	-
CASSASGSSSSYNEQFF	TGTGCCAGCAGCGCTTCCGGGAGCTCGAGCTCCTACAATGAGCAGTTCTTC	TRBJ2-1	-	TRBV11-3	-
CASSPPSAGTQYF	TGTGCCAGCTCACCACCCAGCGCGGGTACGCAGTATTTT	TRBJ2-3	-	TRBV18	-
CASSPRGENSNQPQHF	TGTGCCAGTAGTCCCCGGGGGGAAAATAGCAATCAGCCCCAGCATTTT	TRBJ1-5	-	TRBV19	-
CASSEGGSAALSGANVLTF	TGTGCCAGCAGTGAAGGCGGCAGCGCCGCTCTGAGCGGGGCCAACGTCCTGACTTTC	TRBJ2-6	-	TRBV2	-
CASSYSTGSGQKLFF	TGTGCCAGCAGTTACTCCACAGGGTCCGGTCAAAAACTGTTTTTT	TRBJ1-4	once	TRBV6-5	-
CASSLPGQGLGGELFF	TGCGCCAGCAGCCTACCGGGACAGGGCCTTGGCGGGGAGCTGTTTTTT	TRBJ2-2	-	TRBV5-1	TRBD1
CASSFGNSPLHF	TGTGCCAGCAGTTTCGGGAATTCACCCCTCCACTTT	TRBJ1-6	-	TRBV6-5	-
CASSPRTGANSPLHF	TGTGCCAGCAGCCCCCGGACAGGGGCTAATTCACCCCTCCACTTT	TRBJ1-6	-	TRBV7-2	TRBD1
CASSQVRGGKGDTQYF	TGTGCCAGCAGCCAAGTTAGAGGGGGCAAAGGAGATACGCAGTATTTT	TRBJ2-3	-	TRBV14	TRBD1
CASSLQPGGVNEQYF	TGTGCCAGCAGCTTACAACCAGGGGGTGTCAACGAGCAGTACTTC	TRBJ2-7	-	TRBV7-2	TRBD1
CASSPDRSGGNTIYF	TGTGCCAGCAGCCCGGACAGGTCCGGAGGAAACACCATATATTTT	TRBJ1-3	-	TRBV5-4	TRBD1
CASSVEGLWSPLHF	TGTGCCAGCAGCGTAGAGGGGTTATGGTCACCCCTCCACTTT	TRBJ1-6	-	TRBV9	-
CASSTRVTGGQETQYF	TGTGCCAGCAGCACCCGGGTGACAGGGGGTCAAGAGACCCAGTACTTC	TRBJ2-5	-	TRBV5-6	TRBD1
CASRDRGPYNEQFF	TGTGCCAGCAGAGACAGGGGCCCCTACAATGAGCAGTTCTTC	TRBJ2-1	-	TRBV7-2	TRBD1
CASSHDRGRAGELFF	TGCGCCAGCAGCCACGACAGGGGGCGAGCCGGGGAGCTGTTTTTT	TRBJ2-2	-	TRBV4-1	TRBD1
CASSLVGGVPPLHF	TGCGCCAGCAGCTTGGTTGGGGGGGTACCACCCCTCCACTTT	TRBJ1-6	-	TRBV5-1	-
CAGTGAALTDTQYF	TGTGCCGGGACAGGGGCCGCTCTCACAGATACGCAGTATTTT	TRBJ2-3	-	TRBV30	TRBD1
CASSLGQLYGYTF	TGCGCCAGCAGCTTGGGACAGCTCTATGGCTACACCTTC	TRBJ1-2	few	TRBV5-1	-
CASSYRRQETQYF	TGTGCCAGCAGTTACCGTCGCCAAGAGACCCAGTACTTC	TRBJ2-5	-	TRBV6-5	-
CSVHRDYGYTF	TGCAGCGTTCACAGGGACTATGGCTACACCTTC	TRBJ1-2	-	TRBV29-1	-
CASSLAEGRYNEQFF	TGTGCCAGCAGCTTAGCGGAGGGCCGGTACAATGAGCAGTTCTTC	TRBJ2-1	-	TRBV7-8	-
CASSPFFGHSNQPQHF	TGTGCCAGCAGCCCGTTCTTCGGACATAGCAATCAGCCCCAGCATTTT	TRBJ1-5	-	TRBV7-8	-
CASSVTGGRNTEAFF	TGCGCCAGCAGCGTGACAGGGGGAAGAAACACTGAAGCTTTCTTT	TRBJ1-1	-	TRBV5-1	TRBD1
CASSDPRSMNTEAFF	TGTGCCAGCAGCGACCCGCGGTCCATGAACACTGAAGCTTTCTTT	TRBJ1-1	-	TRBV9	-
CASSVAGSPGNEQFF	TGTGCCAGCAGCGTAGCGGGTAGCCCCGGGAATGAGCAGTTCTTC	TRBJ2-1	-	TRBV9	-
CASSWSSYNEQFF	TGTGCCAGCAGTTGGAGCTCCTACAATGAGCAGTTCTTC	TRBJ2-1	once	TRBV6-6	-
CASSFKREIYNEQFF	TGCGCCAGCAGCTTTAAAAGGGAGATCTACAATGAGCAGTTCTTC	TRBJ2-1	-	TRBV5-1	-
CASSRAGGTEAFF	TGTGCCAGTAGTAGGGCGGGCGGCACTGAAGCTTTCTTT	TRBJ1-1	-	TRBV19	-
CASSMTGYSNQPQHF	TGTGCCAGCAGTATGACAGGGTATAGCAATCAGCCCCAGCATTTT	TRBJ1-5	-	TRBV27	TRBD1
CASRTVRGPPGNQPQHF	TGCGCCAGCAGGACCGTCCGCGGGCCCCCCGGGAATCAGCCCCAGCATTTT	TRBJ1-5	once	TRBV5-1	-
CASSQDNGGEGYTF	TGTGCCAGCAGCCAAGATAACGGGGGAGAGGGCTACACCTTC	TRBJ1-2	-	TRBV4-2	-
CSVPRGLQGEAFF	TGCAGCGTTCCTAGGGGGCTCCAGGGGGAAGCTTTCTTT	TRBJ1-1	once	TRBV29-1	TRBD1
CASSLGLAGAQEAQYF	TGTGCCAGCAGTCTAGGACTAGCGGGGGCCCAAGAGGCCCAGTACTTC	TRBJ2-5	-	TRBV2	TRBD2
CASTDPTRGEKLFF	TGTGCCAGCACTGATCCGACCCGAGGGGAAAAACTGTTTTTT	TRBJ1-4	-	TRBV25-1	-
CASSQVWGSRQGGVLPQHF	TGTGCCAGCAGCCAAGTTTGGGGGTCCAGGCAGGGGGGCGTTCTGCCCCAGCATTTT	TRBJ1-5	-	TRBV4-2	TRBD1
CASSSSANRGLVDTEAFF	TGTGCCAGCAGTTCCTCAGCGAACAGGGGGCTTGTGGACACTGAAGCTTTCTTT	TRBJ1-1	-	TRBV7-8	TRBD1
CASSQDFSGGGGAFF	TGCGCCAGCAGCCAAGACTTCTCGGGAGGCGGAGGGGCTTTCTTT	TRBJ1-1	-	TRBV4-1	-
CASKPLNAGWREQYF	TGTGCCAGCAAACCCCTTAACGCAGGGTGGCGCGAGCAGTACTTC	TRBJ2-7	-	TRBV6-5	-